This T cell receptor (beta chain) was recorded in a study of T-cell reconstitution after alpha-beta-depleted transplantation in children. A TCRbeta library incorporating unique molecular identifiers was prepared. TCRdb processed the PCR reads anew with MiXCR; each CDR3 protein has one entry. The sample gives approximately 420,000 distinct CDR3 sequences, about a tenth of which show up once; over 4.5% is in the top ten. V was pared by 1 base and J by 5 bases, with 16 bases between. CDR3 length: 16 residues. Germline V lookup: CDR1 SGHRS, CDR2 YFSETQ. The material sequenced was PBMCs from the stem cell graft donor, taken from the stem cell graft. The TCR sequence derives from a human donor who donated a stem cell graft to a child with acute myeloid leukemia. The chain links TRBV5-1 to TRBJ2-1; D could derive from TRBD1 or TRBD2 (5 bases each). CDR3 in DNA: TGCGCCAGCAGCTTGACTGGGCCAGGGACCCACAATGAGCAGTTCTTC. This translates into CASSLTGPGTHNEQFF.